These T cell receptor beta chains were read from a single sample in a study of T-cell memory formation after mild COVID-19. TCRdb redid the calling of the 5' RACE reads with MiXCR, one entry per CDR3 protein. Of a few hundred thousand distinct CDR3 sequences detected, over 15% appear once; the ten largest clones hold around 23%. Sequenced material: PBMCs or a T cell subset sorted from them (not recorded which). Receptors were obtained from a man in his late teens or twenties who had mild COVID-19 (a few samples of this study predate the infection). Cell type and time point are not known. Each CDR3 is given with its conserved first and last residue. D genes are given only for firm matches. Expanded clones are given a class, and other clones once, few, many or no size at all.

TRBJ2-3 TRBD1 NA TRBV3-1 CASSQARTGESTDTQYF TGTGCCAGCAGCCAAGCTAGGACAGGGGAGAGCACAGATACGCAGTATTTT
TRBJ2-3 TRBD2 few TRBV4-1 CASSPLAGVPDTQYF TGCGCCAGCAGCCCCTTGGCGGGGGTCCCAGATACGCAGTATTTT
TRBJ2-7 NA few TRBV5-1 CASSFRGASGYEQYF TGCGCCAGCAGCTTCAGGGGGGCAAGCGGGTACGAGCAGTACTTC
TRBJ1-2 NA few TRBV7-2 CASSVQNYGYTF TGTGCCAGCAGCGTACAAAACTATGGCTACACCTTC
TRBJ2-1 TRBD2 NA TRBV4-2 CASSQRGLAEYNEQFF TGTGCCAGCAGCCAAAGGGGACTAGCGGAATACAATGAGCAGTTCTTC
TRBJ1-5 NA NA TRBV12-3/TRBV12-4 CASSTRGGSNQPQHF TGTGCCAGCAGTACGAGAGGGGGAAGCAATCAGCCCCAGCATTTT
TRBJ1-1 NA NA TRBV30 CAWSRGAGYTEAFF TGTGCCTGGAGTAGGGGGGCGGGGTACACTGAAGCTTTCTTT
TRBJ1-4 NA few TRBV11-2 CASSRRGFVGETNEKLFF TGTGCCAGCAGCCGTAGGGGCTTCGTCGGGGAGACGAATGAAAAACTGTTTTTT
TRBJ1-4 NA NA TRBV9 CASSVTNAPEKLFF TGTGCCAGCAGCGTAACCAACGCCCCTGAAAAACTGTTTTTT
TRBJ2-3 NA few TRBV9 CARSNPGQGQNTQYF TGTGCCAGATCCAACCCCGGGCAGGGGCAGAATACGCAGTATTTT
TRBJ2-7 TRBD2 NA TRBV10-2 CASLRGGFYEQYF TGCGCCAGCCTGCGGGGGGGGTTCTACGAGCAGTACTTC
TRBJ1-4 NA few TRBV4-3 CASSQGGREKLFF TGCGCCAGCAGCCAGGGAGGTCGCGAAAAACTGTTTTTT
TRBJ1-4 NA NA TRBV5-1 CASSLQGFNEKLFF TGCGCCAGCAGCTTGCAGGGGTTTAATGAAAAACTGTTTTTT
TRBJ1-1 NA NA TRBV7-8 CASREAGGYTEAFF TGTGCCAGCAGAGAGGCGGGGGGATACACTGAAGCTTTCTTT
TRBJ1-5 NA few TRBV4-2 CASSSTADRYNQPQHF TGTGCCAGCAGCTCCACCGCGGACAGATACAATCAGCCCCAGCATTTT
TRBJ2-1 TRBD2 NA TRBV7-9 CASSLDQRGSYNEQFF TGTGCCAGCAGCTTAGACCAGCGGGGGAGTTACAATGAGCAGTTCTTC
TRBJ2-2 TRBD2 NA TRBV4-3 CASSPILAGVDTGELFF TGCGCCAGCAGCCCCATACTAGCGGGCGTTGACACCGGGGAGCTGTTTTTT
TRBJ1-6 NA many TRBV4-1 CASSQEPSGYSPLHF TGCGCCAGCAGCCAAGAACCATCGGGGTATTCACCCCTCCACTTT
TRBJ1-1 NA few TRBV5-5 CASSAGGTRAPLAFF TGTGCCAGCAGCGCCGGCGGGACGAGGGCTCCCCTAGCTTTCTTT
TRBJ1-2 NA few TRBV5-1 CASSVEGKGHGYTF TGCGCCAGCAGCGTCGAAGGCAAGGGACATGGCTACACCTTC
TRBJ1-6 NA NA TRBV7-2 CASSPRAGDLSPLHF TGTGCCAGCAGCCCCCGGGCGGGAGACCTTTCACCCCTCCACTTT
TRBJ2-1 NA few TRBV7-2 CASSLERSDYNEQFF TGTGCCAGCAGCTTAGAGAGGTCGGACTACAATGAGCAGTTCTTC
TRBJ2-1 TRBD2 NA TRBV29-1 CSVEDLPSGGYNEQFF TGCAGCGTTGAAGATCTTCCTAGCGGTGGATACAATGAGCAGTTCTTC
TRBJ2-1 TRBD2 many TRBV4-1 CASSQEELAGYNEQFF TGCGCCAGCAGCCAAGAGGAACTAGCGGGGTACAATGAGCAGTTCTTC
TRBJ1-2 NA many TRBV7-9 CASSSENGGYTF TGTGCCAGCAGCTCCGAGAATGGTGGCTACACCTTC
TRBJ2-7 TRBD1 NA TRBV5-4 CASSWDRDEQYF TGTGCCAGCAGTTGGGACAGGGACGAGCAGTACTTC
TRBJ2-6 NA few TRBV6-1 CASSERGLAPGANVLTF TGTGCCAGCAGTGAACGGGGCCTCGCCCCTGGGGCCAACGTCCTGACTTTC
TRBJ2-3 NA NA TRBV5-1 CASSLGTKASTDTQYF TGCGCCAGCAGCTTGGGGACAAAGGCAAGCACAGATACGCAGTATTTT
TRBJ2-7 NA NA TRBV5-4 CASSHTTNTYEQYF TGTGCCAGCAGCCATACCACTAACACCTACGAGCAGTACTTC